This T cell receptor beta chain comes out of a study of cytomegalovirus exposure and HLA in healthy donors. Findings and caveats of the study: The TCR clusters that emerged in the first cohort tended, a later analysis found, to co-occur in the 110 or so validation repertoires. Cytomegalovirus-associated status was assigned to roughly 160 TCR beta chains. It was confirmed in vitro that a few of the CMV-associated chains were specific for CMV antigens.

This clone was seen a handful of times. Its specificity is not known. Between the trimmed V and J ends, which lost 5 bases and 2 bases, there was a span of 10 bases. This CDR3 is built from 14 residues. The V gene's germline CDR1 is SGHTA and CDR2 FQGTGA. TCRdb's copy holds only in-frame clones and misses some; the assay was immunoSEQ multiplex PCR. Among around 70,000 clones listed, around 90% were seen once. The sample was PBMCs. This TCR was sampled from a man younger than 35 in good health and CMV-seronegative. The chain is built from TRBV7-3 and TRBJ2-1, with no clear D. CDR3 sequence (DNA): TGTGCCAGCAGCCTAGGCCCCACCTACAATGAGCAGTTCTTC. It yields the protein CASSLGPTYNEQFF.